This T cell receptor beta chain emerged from a study of T-cell reconstitution after alpha-beta-depleted transplantation in children. The CDR3 contains 13 residues. Germline V gene sequence: CDR1 DFQATT, CDR2 SNEGSKA (reference sequence). The V end lost 3 bases, the J end lost 4 bases, and 10 bases lay between the germline ends. Unique molecular identifiers were used in preparing the TCRbeta library. TCRdb re-analysed the PCR reads in MiXCR, keeping a single row per CDR3 protein. Of some 450,000 distinct CDR3 sequences listed, approximately 41% were seen once; the top ten hold 27%. Notes on the study in general: About two months after transplant, alpha-beta T cells reportedly came from several hundred expanded graft clones. Surviving recipient T cells and thymic progenitors produced the high day-60 TCRbeta diversity seen in some patients. One year post-transplant, T-cell counts and diversity were largely derived from T cells produced anew.

This clonotype was found a few times. What it recognizes is unknown. The TCR originated in a girl under 10 years old with aplastic anemia, due to receive a stem cell transplant. The chain links TRBV20-1 to TRBJ1-5, with D unresolved. The sequencing used PBMCs, collected before TCRalphabeta/CD19-depleted stem cell transplant. The CDR3 nucleotides read TGCAGTGCTAGGGCGAATATTAATCAGCCCCAGCATTTT. As protein: CSARANINQPQHF.